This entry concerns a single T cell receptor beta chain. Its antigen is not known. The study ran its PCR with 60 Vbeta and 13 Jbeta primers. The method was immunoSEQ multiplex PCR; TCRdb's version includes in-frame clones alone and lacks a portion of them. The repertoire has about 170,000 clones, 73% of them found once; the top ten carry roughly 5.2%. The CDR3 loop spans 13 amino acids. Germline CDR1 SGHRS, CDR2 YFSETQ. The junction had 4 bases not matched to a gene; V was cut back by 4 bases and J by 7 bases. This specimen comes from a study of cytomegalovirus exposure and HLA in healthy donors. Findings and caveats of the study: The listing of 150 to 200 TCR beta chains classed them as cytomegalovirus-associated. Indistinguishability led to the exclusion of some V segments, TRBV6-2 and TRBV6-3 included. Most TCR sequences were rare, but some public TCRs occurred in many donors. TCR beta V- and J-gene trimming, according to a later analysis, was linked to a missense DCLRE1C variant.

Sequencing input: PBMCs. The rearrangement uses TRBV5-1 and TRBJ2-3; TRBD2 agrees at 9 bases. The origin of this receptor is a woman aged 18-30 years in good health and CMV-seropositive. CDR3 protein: CASSVSGGNTQYF. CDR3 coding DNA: TGCGCCAGCAGCGTAAGCGGGGGGAATACGCAGTATTTT.